These T cell receptor beta chains were read from a single sample in a study of human T cells and chemical hapten exposure. TCRdb ran MiXCR on the RACE reads and lists one entry per CDR3 protein. The sample consists of about 360,000 distinct CDR3 sequences, roughly 5% of them appearing once. The specimen was whole blood, collected in connection with sensitization to the hapten diphenylcyclopropenone (DPC). These receptors were taken from a woman aged 45-60 years with alopecia areata. Some clones in this sample may be carry-over from other donors' samples. Both conserved end residues are part of each CDR3. A D gene is named only where the DNA matches it firmly. Only some rows state a clone size, as once, few, many or a class for expanded clones.

NA,TRBV7-9,TRBJ1-1,NA,TGTGCCAGCAGGAAACCAGGGATCGGGAACACTGAAGCTTTCTTT,CASRKPGIGNTEAFF
NA,TRBV12-3/TRBV12-4,TRBJ1-1,few,TGTGCCAGCAGTATAGGGAGGACTGAAGCTTTCTTT,CASSIGRTEAFF
NA,TRBV5-8,TRBJ2-7,many,TGTGCCAGCAGCCGGACAGTATCCTACGAGCAGTACTTC,CASSRTVSYEQYF
TRBD1,TRBV5-1,TRBJ1-1,few,TGCGCCAGCAGCGGAAACAGGGGGCGTCAAGATTCTACACGGGGAGCTTTCTTT,CASSGNRGRQDSTRGAFF
NA,TRBV9,TRBJ2-7,few,TGTGCCAGCAGCGTAGCAATCGGGGCAGACAACTACGAGCAGTACTTC,CASSVAIGADNYEQYF
NA,TRBV6-6,TRBJ1-3,many,TGTGCCAGCAGTTACGCGGGAAACACCATATATTTT,CASSYAGNTIYF
TRBD1,TRBV6-5,TRBJ2-7,few,TGTGCCAGCAGTTCCGGGACAGGGCACTACGAGCAGTACTTC,CASSSGTGHYEQYF
NA,TRBV20-1,TRBJ1-4,few,TGCAGTGCTACGGGGCTTGCTAATGAAAAACTGTTTTTT,CSATGLANEKLFF
NA,TRBV6-5,TRBJ2-3,few,TGTGCCAGCACCCCAGGGTCTGTTGGAGATACGCAGTATTTT,CASTPGSVGDTQYF
TRBD2,TRBV6-5,TRBJ2-1,few,TGTGCCAGCAGCTCTAGCGGGAGGTCGTTCTTC,CASSSSGRSFF
TRBD1,TRBV5-6,TRBJ1-1,many,TGTGCCAGCAGCAAAGACAGGGTGGTGAACACTGAAGCTTTCTTT,CASSKDRVVNTEAFF
TRBD1,TRBV7-6,TRBJ2-5,many,TGTGCCAGCAGCTTAGGTACAGGGGACCAAGAGACCCAGTACTTC,CASSLGTGDQETQYF
TRBD2,TRBV6-2/TRBV6-3,TRBJ2-5,NA,TGTGCCAGCAGTTACGGCGGCGGGAGGCAAGAGACCCAGTACTTC,CASSYGGGRQETQYF
NA,TRBV12-5,TRBJ1-2,many,TGTGCTAGTGGTTTGGGAGGGAACTATGGCTACACCTTC,CASGLGGNYGYTF
NA,TRBV30,TRBJ1-2,many,TGTGCCTGGAGTGTCGGGGTTAACTATGGCTACACCTTC,CAWSVGVNYGYTF
TRBD1,TRBV5-6,TRBJ1-4,few,TGTGCCAGCAGTCGGGACAGGGGGCGTGAAAAACTGTTTTTT,CASSRDRGREKLFF
NA,TRBV7-2,TRBJ2-1,many,TGTGCCAGCAGCTTAGCGGGCGGGATATACAATGAGCAGTTCTTC,CASSLAGGIYNEQFF
NA,TRBV12-3/TRBV12-4,TRBJ2-2,few,TGTGCCAGCAGCCCAAGGGGCGGGGAGCTGTTTTTT,CASSPRGGELFF
NA,TRBV29-1,TRBJ2-4,many,TGCAGCGTCGGGGAAGGGATTCAGTACTTC,CSVGEGIQYF
TRBD1,TRBV7-8,TRBJ1-5,many,TGTGCCAGCAGCTCCCACCGAGGGGGCGGAAGCAATCAGCCCCAGCATTTT,CASSSHRGGGSNQPQHF
TRBD2,TRBV7-6,TRBJ2-3,many,TGTGCCAGCAGCCCATCATTTAGGACTAGCGGGAGTGCGGGAGATACGCAGTATTTT,CASSPSFRTSGSAGDTQYF
TRBD2,TRBV7-2,TRBJ2-1,NA,TGTGCCAGCAGCTTAGTGTCGACTAGCGGGGCCAGCTCCTACAATGAGCAGTTCTTC,CASSLVSTSGASSYNEQFF
NA,TRBV2,TRBJ1-2,NA,TGTGCCAGCAGTGAAGGGCGGAACGAGGATGGCTACACCTTC,CASSEGRNEDGYTF
NA,TRBV6-6,TRBJ2-5,few,TGTGCCAGCAGCCACGGCTGGAGGGAGACCCAGTACTTC,CASSHGWRETQYF
NA,TRBV27,TRBJ2-7,few,TGTGCCAGCAGACCCGGGACTCTTACCTACGAGCAGTACTTC,CASRPGTLTYEQYF
NA,TRBV29-1,TRBJ2-7,few,TGCAGCGTTATGGACGGTCCCTACGAGCAGTACTTC,CSVMDGPYEQYF
TRBD2,TRBV6-6,TRBJ2-3,many,TGTGCCAGCAGAGGATCTAGCGGGAGGGAGCCAGATACGCAGTATTTT,CASRGSSGREPDTQYF
NA,TRBV20-1,TRBJ1-5,many,TGCAGTGCTAGAGAAAGGGGGGGCAATCAGCCCCAGCATTTT,CSARERGGNQPQHF
NA,TRBV30,TRBJ2-7,many,TGTGCCTGGAGAGACGGGTACGAGCAGTACTTC,CAWRDGYEQYF
NA,TRBV28,TRBJ1-4,many,TGTGCCAGCAGGTTGCCCACAGAAAAACTGTTTTTT,CASRLPTEKLFF
NA,TRBV7-3,TRBJ2-2,many,TGTGCCAGCAGCCAACAGGGTCGGACCGGGGAGCTGTTTTTT,CASSQQGRTGELFF
NA,TRBV6-2/TRBV6-3,TRBJ2-5,few,TGTGCCACCCTGGACCCGGGACCCCAAGAGACCCAGTACTTC,CATLDPGPQETQYF